The present TCR beta chain was sequenced within a study of cytomegalovirus exposure and HLA in healthy donors. Study results and caveats: TRBV6-2, TRBV6-3 and some other V segments were excluded as indistinguishable.

PCR involved 60 Vbeta and 13 Jbeta primers. Method: immunoSEQ multiplex PCR; TCRdb's copy keeps in-frame clones and lacks some. The sample includes about 93,000 clones, about four fifths of them seen just once. Concerning this clone itself: What it binds is unknown.

Germline-derived CDR1 and CDR2 are SGHTA and FQGNSA. The CDR3 is made up of 11 amino acids. V shed 2 bases and J shed 8 bases, with 5 bases lying between them. The chain carries TRBV7-2 and TRBJ2-3; the D is unclear. The receptor was derived from a woman aged 40 to 50 in good health and CMV-seronegative. The specimen was PBMCs. The CDR3 spells CASSLSGTQYF. Written as DNA, the CDR3 is TGTGCCAGCAGCTTATCGGGTACGCAGTATTTT. Supplemented by reference TRBV7-2 and TRBJ2-3, the full variable domain reads GAGVSQSPSNKVTEKGKDVELRCDPISGHTALYWYRQSLGQGLEFLIYFQGNSAPDKSGLPSDRFSAERTGGSVSTLTIQRTQQEDSAVYLCASSLSGTQYFGPGTRLTVL.